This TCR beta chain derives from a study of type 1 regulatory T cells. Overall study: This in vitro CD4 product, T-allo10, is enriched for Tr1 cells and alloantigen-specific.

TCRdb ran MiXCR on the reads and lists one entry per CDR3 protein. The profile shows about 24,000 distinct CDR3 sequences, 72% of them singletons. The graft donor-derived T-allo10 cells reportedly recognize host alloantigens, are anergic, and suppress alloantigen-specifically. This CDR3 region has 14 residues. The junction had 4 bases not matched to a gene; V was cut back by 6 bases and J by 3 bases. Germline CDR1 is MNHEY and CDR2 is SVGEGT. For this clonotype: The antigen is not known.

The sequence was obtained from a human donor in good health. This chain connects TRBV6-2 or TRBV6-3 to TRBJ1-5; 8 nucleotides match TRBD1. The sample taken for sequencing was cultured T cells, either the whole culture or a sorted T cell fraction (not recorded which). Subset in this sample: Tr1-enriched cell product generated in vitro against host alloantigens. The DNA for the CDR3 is TGTGCCAGCAGGCGGACAGGGACCAATCAGCCCCAGCATTTT. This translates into CASRRTGTNQPQHF.